The clone carrying this TCR beta chain has a handful of counts. The data were taken from a study of identical twins. With 1 base clipped from V and 6 bases from J, the junction kept 3 bases outside the gene matches. CDR3 length equals 14 residues. In germline, CDR1 is SGHTA, CDR2 FQGNSA. TCRdb re-called the 5' RACE reads with MiXCR, one entry per CDR3 protein. The top ten clones hold around 4.4% of a sample with 600,000 to 700,000 distinct CDR3 sequences, approximately 21% of them seen once. These records were also assigned to another study, of T cells expressing NK-cell markers.

The V gene is TRBV7-2, the J gene TRBJ2-1; 7 nucleotides match TRBD2. This TCR was sampled from a woman in her late teens or twenties in good health. Sample: PBMCs. The CDR3 DNA reads as TGTGCCAGCAGCTTAGAACTAGCGAGCAATGAGCAGTTCTTC. Translated, it gives CASSLELASNEQFF.